The clone carrying this TCR beta chain has a handful of counts. The data derive from a study of CD8+ T cells in alopecia areata. RNA extraction was followed by reverse transcription into cDNA, which acted as the sequencing template. The method was immunoSEQ multiplex PCR; TCRdb's version includes in-frame clones alone and lacks a portion of them. The sample has about 200,000 clones; more than 30% are singletons. Sample treatment: oral pan-JAK inhibitor, 5-10 mg twice daily. Germline lookup yields CDR1 MNHNS and CDR2 SASEGT. The CDR3 has 16 residues. The V and J ends lost 2 bases and 4 bases, in that order; junction bases with no gene match: 10.

The sample in question was CD4+ T cells sorted from blood, obtained between weeks 30 and 35, from a patient treated with tofacitinib. The chain joins TRBV6-1 to TRBJ2-7; 8 bases map to TRBD1. The origin of this receptor is a human donor with alopecia areata. The CDR3 DNA follows: TGTGCCAGCAGTGAACGGTCAGGGGGCCATACTTACGAGCAGTACTTC. This sequence encodes CASSERSGGHTYEQYF.